This note documents a single TCR beta chain sequence. TCRdb's table, derived via immunoSEQ multiplex PCR, lists solely in-frame clones and lacks some. The table shows about 140,000 clones, with approximately 82% occurring only once. The entry originates in a study of blood T cell repertoires in COVID-19. Study details: T cells, B-cell-depleted T cells, or PBMCs supplied cDNA or gDNA.

The CDR3 totals 14 residues. The germline V and J ends were trimmed by 1 base and 5 bases, with 9 bases remaining between them. Germline assignment: CDR1 SGHTA and CDR2 FQGNSA. The chain employs TRBV7-2 and TRBJ1-5, with D possibly TRBD1 on 6 matching bases. The TCR sequence derives from a man between 60 and 75 years old with active or convalescent COVID-19. The sample consisted of peripheral blood. CDR3 residues: CASSLGWTDQPQHF. The CDR3 nucleotides read TGTGCCAGCAGCTTAGGATGGACAGATCAGCCCCAGCATTTT.